This T cell receptor (beta chain) was sequenced during a study of blood T cell repertoires in COVID-19. Study information: PBMCs, B-cell-depleted T cells, or T cells were the source of the cDNA or gDNA that made up the material.

Seattle patient enrollment occurred during active infection, with longitudinal follow-up thereafter. Germline CDR1 and CDR2: MNHEY and SMNVEV (reference sequence). The CDR3 sequence is 15 residues long. V was cut by 5 bases and J by 7 bases, with 15 bases left in between. Using immunoSEQ multiplex PCR, the repertoire was profiled, and TCRdb retains in-frame clones only, with some absent. The table has roughly 380,000 clones, about 88% seen once. The V gene is TRBV27, the J gene TRBJ1-6, with D unclear. The sequence was collected from a woman aged 40 to 50 with COVID-19, enrolled during active disease. The sample was peripheral blood. The CDR3 loop is CASSLSRGNNSPLHF. The DNA of the CDR3 is TGTGCCAGCAGTCTAAGCCGGGGTAACAATTCACCCCTCCACTTT.